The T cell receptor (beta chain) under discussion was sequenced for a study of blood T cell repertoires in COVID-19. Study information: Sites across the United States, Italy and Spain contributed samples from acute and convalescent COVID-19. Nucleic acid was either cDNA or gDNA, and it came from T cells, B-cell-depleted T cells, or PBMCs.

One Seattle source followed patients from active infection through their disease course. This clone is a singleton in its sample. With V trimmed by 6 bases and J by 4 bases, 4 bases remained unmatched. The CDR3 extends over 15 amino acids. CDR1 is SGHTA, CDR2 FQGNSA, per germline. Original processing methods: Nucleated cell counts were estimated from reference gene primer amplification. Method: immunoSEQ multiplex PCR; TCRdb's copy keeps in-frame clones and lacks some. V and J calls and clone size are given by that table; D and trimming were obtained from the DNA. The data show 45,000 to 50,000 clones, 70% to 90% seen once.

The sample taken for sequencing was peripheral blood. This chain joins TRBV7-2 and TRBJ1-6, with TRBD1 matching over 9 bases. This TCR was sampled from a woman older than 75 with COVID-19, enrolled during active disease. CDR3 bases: TGTGCCAGCAGACCGGGGACAGGGTATAATTCACCCCTCCACTTT. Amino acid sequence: CASRPGTGYNSPLHF.